The T cell receptor (beta chain) described here comes from a study of human T cells and chemical hapten exposure. Germline CDR1 is DFQATT and CDR2 is SNEGSKA (reference sequence). Trimming cost V 1 base and J 4 bases; bases outside gene matches: 18. The CDR3 consists of 20 residues. This clonotype showed up many times. Antigen unknown. As for time point: patch test 1, 2 weeks after DPC sensitization. Treatment in this sample: therapeutic diphenylcyclopropenone sensitization with weekly scalp DPC. Regarding the study as a whole: Expanded TCR sets contained significantly more large CDR3 similarity clusters than controls.

MiXCR, applied by TCRdb to the RACE reads, yields one record per CDR3 protein. The repertoire holds roughly 70,000 distinct CDR3 sequences, about 32% seen once, with about 8.9% in the top ten. Sequences were derived from whole blood, sampled in connection with sensitization to the hapten diphenylcyclopropenone (DPC). This clonotype was sampled from a man aged 40-49 years with alopecia areata. Some clones in this sample may be carry-over from other donors' samples. This chain links TRBV20-1 with TRBJ1-6; 8 nucleotides match TRBD1. CDR3 nucleotides: TGCAGTGCTAGAGCCCCCCGGGACAGGCCCCCTTACTTTTATAATTCACCCCTCCACTTT. This sequence encodes CSARAPRDRPPYFYNSPLHF.